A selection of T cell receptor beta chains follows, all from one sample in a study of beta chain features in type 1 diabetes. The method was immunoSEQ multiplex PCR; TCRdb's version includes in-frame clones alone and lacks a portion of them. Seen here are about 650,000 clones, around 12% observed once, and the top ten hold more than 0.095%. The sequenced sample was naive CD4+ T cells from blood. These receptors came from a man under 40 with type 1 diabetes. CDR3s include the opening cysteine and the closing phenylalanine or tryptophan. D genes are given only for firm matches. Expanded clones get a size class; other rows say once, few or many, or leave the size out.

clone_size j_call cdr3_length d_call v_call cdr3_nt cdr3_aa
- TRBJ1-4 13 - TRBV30 TGTGCCTGGAGTCTCGCTTCAGGCCGGGACGCAAGATTT CAWSLASGRDARF
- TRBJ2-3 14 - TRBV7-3 TGTGCCAGCAGCTTACTTAGCGGCACAGATACGCAGTATTTT CASSLLSGTDTQYF
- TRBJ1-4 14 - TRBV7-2 TGTGCCAGCAGCACGGCCAGGCTGGATGAAAAACTGTTTTTT CASSTARLDEKLFF
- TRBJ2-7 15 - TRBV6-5 TGTGCCAGCAGTTACTCAGCAGGAGACTCCTACGAGCAGTACTTC CASSYSAGDSYEQYF
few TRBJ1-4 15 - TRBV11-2 TGTGCCAGCAGCAACACGAGATCAGCTAATGAAAAACTGTTTTTT CASSNTRSANEKLFF
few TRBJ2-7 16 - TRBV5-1 TGCGCCAGCAGCCAAGGACAGGTCGGGACTTTTGGCGAGCAGTACTTC CASSQGQVGTFGEQYF
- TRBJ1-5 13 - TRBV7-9 TGTGCCAGCAGCTTAGCAGGGCCTCAGCCCCAGCATTTT CASSLAGPQPQHF
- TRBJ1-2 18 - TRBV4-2 TGTGCCAGCAGCCAAGAATGGTCTGGGGGCCGTAATACCTATGGCTACACCTTC CASSQEWSGGRNTYGYTF
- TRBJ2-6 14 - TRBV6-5 TGTGCCAGCAGTACCCCCGCTGGGGCCAACGTCCTGACTTTC CASSTPAGANVLTF
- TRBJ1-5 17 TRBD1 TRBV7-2 TGTGCCAGCAGCTTATTTGGGACAGGGTTAAGCAATCAGCCCCAGCATTTT CASSLFGTGLSNQPQHF
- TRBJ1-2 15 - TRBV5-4 TGTGCCAGCAGACCTAAGTCCAGTCCTAACTATGGCTACACCTTC CASRPKSSPNYGYTF
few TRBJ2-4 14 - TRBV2 TGTGCCAGCAGTTCGGCCCTAGCCAAAAACATTCAGTACTTC CASSSALAKNIQYF
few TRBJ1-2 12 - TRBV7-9 TGTGCCAGCAGCCGGGACCAGGGCGGCTACACCTTC CASSRDQGGYTF
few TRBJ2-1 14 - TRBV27 TGTGCCAGCAGTTTACGGCGCTCAGGTAATGAGCAGTTCTTC CASSLRRSGNEQFF
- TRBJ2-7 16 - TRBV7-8 TGTGCCAGCAGCTTACAGGGGAACCCTAGCTCCTACGAGCAGTACTTC CASSLQGNPSSYEQYF
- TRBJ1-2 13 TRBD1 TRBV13 TGTGCCAGCAGTCCAGGGGGATCGCTCGGCTACACCTTC CASSPGGSLGYTF
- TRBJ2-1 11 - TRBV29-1 TGCAGCGTTGAATTGGCGATAGAGCAGTTCTTC CSVELAIEQFF
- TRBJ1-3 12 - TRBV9 TGTGCCAGCAGCGTAGTTGAGGACACCATATATTTT CASSVVEDTIYF
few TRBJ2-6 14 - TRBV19 TGTGCCAGTAGTATAGGTTCTGTGGCCAACGTCCTGACTTTC CASSIGSVANVLTF
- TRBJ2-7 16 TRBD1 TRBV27 TGTGCCAGCAGTCCTGGGACAGGGTGGGCCTCCTACGAGCAGTACTTC CASSPGTGWASYEQYF
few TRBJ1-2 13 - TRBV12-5 TGTGCTAGTGGTTTTCAGGGAGGCTATGGCTACACCTTC CASGFQGGYGYTF
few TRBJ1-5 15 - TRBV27 TGTGCCAGCAGCCGGTGGGGTAGTAGCAATCAGCCCCAGCATTTT CASSRWGSSNQPQHF
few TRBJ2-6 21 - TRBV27 TGTGCCAGCAGTTTACAGCCCCGGGACCGCCTGCCTATGAGTGGGGCCAACGTCCTGACTTTC CASSLQPRDRLPMSGANVLTF
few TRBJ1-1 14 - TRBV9 TGTGCCAGCAGCGGTTCCTACAGGAACACTGAAGCTTTCTTT CASSGSYRNTEAFF
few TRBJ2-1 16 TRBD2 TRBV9 TGTGCCAGCAGCGTAGCTCAGCGGGGGGGCCGAAATGAGCAGTTCTTC CASSVAQRGGRNEQFF
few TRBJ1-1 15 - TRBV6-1 TGTGCCAGCTCTATGGGGATCGGCATGAACACTGAAGCTTTCTTT CASSMGIGMNTEAFF
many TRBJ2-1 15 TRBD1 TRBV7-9 TGTGCCAGCAGTCCCGGACAGGGGGATCACAATGAGCAGTTCTTC CASSPGQGDHNEQFF
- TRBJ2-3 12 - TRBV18 TGTGCCAGCTCACCACGGGGAAATACGCAGTATTTT CASSPRGNTQYF
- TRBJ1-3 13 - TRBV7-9 TGTGCCAGCAGCCCCCGCTCTGGAAACACCATATATTTT CASSPRSGNTIYF
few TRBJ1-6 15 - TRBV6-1 TGTGCCAGCAGTGAAGGGCCGGCGAGTAATTCACCCCTCCACTTT CASSEGPASNSPLHF
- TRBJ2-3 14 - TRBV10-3 TGTGCCATCAGTGAGAGGGGCGAGGGGGATACGCAGTATTTT CAISERGEGDTQYF
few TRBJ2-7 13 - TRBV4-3 TGCGCCAGCAGCCAAACGGGACCCTACGAGCAGTACTTC CASSQTGPYEQYF
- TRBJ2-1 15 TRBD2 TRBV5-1 TGCGCCAGCAGCTTGACCGGGGGGAGCTACAATGAGCAGTTCTTC CASSLTGGSYNEQFF
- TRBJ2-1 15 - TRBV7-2 TGTGCCAGCAGCTTTGGCCTAGCGAGGAACAATGAGCAGTTCTTC CASSFGLARNNEQFF
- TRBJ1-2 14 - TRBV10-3 TGTGCCATCAGGGGAAACAGGGAAGACTATGGCTACACCTTC CAIRGNREDYGYTF
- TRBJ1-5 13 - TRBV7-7 TGTGCTAGCAGCTTAGGCAGGGGACAACCCCAGCATTTT CASSLGRGQPQHF
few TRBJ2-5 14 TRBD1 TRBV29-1 TGCAGCGTGGAGGAGACAGGGGGCTGGGAGACCCAGTACTTC CSVEETGGWETQYF
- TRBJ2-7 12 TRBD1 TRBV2 TGTGCCAGCAGGCCGGGACAGTACGAGCAGTACTTC CASRPGQYEQYF
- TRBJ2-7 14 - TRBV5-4 TGTGCCAGCAGCTCGCGACAGGCCGCCTACGAGCAGTACTTC CASSSRQAAYEQYF
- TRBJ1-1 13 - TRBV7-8 TGTGCCAGCAGCTTAGTTATGGGGACTGAAGCTTTCTTT CASSLVMGTEAFF
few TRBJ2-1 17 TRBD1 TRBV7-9 TGTGCCAGCAGCCCCGTTTTTGGGACAGGGGGCAGGAATGAGCAGTTCTTC CASSPVFGTGGRNEQFF